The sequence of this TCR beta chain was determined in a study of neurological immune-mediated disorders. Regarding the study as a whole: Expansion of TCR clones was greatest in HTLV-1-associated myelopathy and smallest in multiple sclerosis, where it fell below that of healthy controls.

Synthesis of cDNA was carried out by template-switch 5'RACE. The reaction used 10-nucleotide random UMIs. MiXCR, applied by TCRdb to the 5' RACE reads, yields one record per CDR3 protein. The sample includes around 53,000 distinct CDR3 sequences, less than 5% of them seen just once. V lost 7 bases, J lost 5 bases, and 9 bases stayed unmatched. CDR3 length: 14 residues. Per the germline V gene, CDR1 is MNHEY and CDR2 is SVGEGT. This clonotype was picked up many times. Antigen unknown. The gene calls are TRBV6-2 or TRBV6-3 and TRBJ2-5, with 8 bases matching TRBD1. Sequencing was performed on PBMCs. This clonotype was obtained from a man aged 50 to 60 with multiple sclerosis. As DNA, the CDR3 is TGTGCCAGCACTCCGGACAGGGTACAGGAGACCCAGTACTTC. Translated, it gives CASTPDRVQETQYF.